This TCR beta chain was captured by sequencing in a study of cytomegalovirus exposure and HLA in healthy donors. General study points: There were under 200 TCR beta chains listed as cytomegalovirus-associated.

V dropped 6 bases and J dropped 8; count of bases not matched to a gene: 9. This CDR3 has 15 amino acids. In germline, CDR1 is MDHEN, CDR2 SYDVKM. Worth noting for this clone: Its antigen is not identified.

PCR used 60 Vbeta primers and 13 Jbeta primers. Some clones are missing from TCRdb's copy, which holds only in-frame ones; the method was immunoSEQ multiplex PCR. The table has 250,000 to 300,000 clones, approximately 84% seen once; the top ten hold 2%. This sequence joins TRBV28 and TRBJ1-6, with 8 nucleotides matching TRBD1. This TCR derives from a middle-aged woman in good health and CMV-seropositive. Sequencing input: PBMCs. For the CDR3, the DNA is TGTGCCAGCAGACCGGGACAGGCCCACGATTCACCCCTCCACTTT. Amino acid sequence: CASRPGQAHDSPLHF. The whole variable domain, remainder taken from reference TRBV28 and TRBJ1-6, is DVKVTQSSRYLVKRTGEKVFLECVQDMDHENMFWYRQDPGLGLRLIYFSYDVKMKEKGDIPEGYSVSREKKERFSLILESASTNQTSMYLCASRPGQAHDSPLHFGNGTRLTVT.